This TCR beta chain was sequenced during a study of breast tumors, draining lymph nodes, adjacent tissues. Study-wide results and caveats: Tumor T cell lymph node origin was a supported hypothesis, not proven. Findings are consistent with lymph node origin and intratumoral expansion of most tumor T cells. Luminal-like breast cancer showed significantly greater tumor-nontumor repertoire similarity than basal-like breast cancer did.

TCRdb redid the calling of the multiplex PCR reads with MiXCR, one entry per CDR3 protein. The data hold roughly 11,000 distinct CDR3 sequences, with roughly 40% observed a single time. Germline V CDR1 and CDR2: SNHLY, FYNNEI. Trimming took off 2 bases at V and 2 bases at J, with 10 bases between the two ends. The CDR3 contains 15 residues. The sample holds many counts of this clonotype. Antigen unknown. The clonotype originates from a female donor with breast cancer. Some clones in this sample may be carry-over from other donors' samples. This chain uses TRBV2 with TRBJ2-1; D unresolved. Sequences were obtained from breast tumor tissue. For the CDR3, the DNA is TGTGCCAGCAGTGAAAGAAGGGTCACCTACAATGAGCAGTTCTTC. It encodes CASSERRVTYNEQFF.